This T cell receptor beta chain was documented in a study of T cell responses to AZD1222 COVID-19 vaccine. The assay was immunoSEQ multiplex PCR, and TCRdb's table has in-frame clones only and misses some. The table lists around 99,000 clones, around 90% of them singletons. The ends lost 2 bases at V and 5 bases at J; junction bases unmatched: 14. Germline V gene sequence: CDR1 SGHTA, CDR2 FQGTGA. The CDR3 is 18 residues long. The rearrangement uses TRBV7-3 and TRBJ2-2; 7 nucleotides align to TRBD2. The source material was peripheral blood, sampled on day 0 of MenACWY control vaccination. The receptor was derived from an adult in good health. The chain's CDR3 is CASSLYGGLLERTGELFF. In DNA, the CDR3 is TGTGCCAGCAGCTTATACGGGGGACTACTCGAACGGACCGGGGAGCTGTTTTTT.